This TCR beta chain was identified during a study of T cells in Graves' hyperthyroidism and ophthalmopathy. Study conclusions and caveats: Through a model of 13 V-J features, ophthalmopathy was separated from stable hyperthyroidism. Peripheral blood also featured most of the thyroid clonotypes expanded above 0.001.

TCR beta CDR3 region amplification was performed from RNA transcripts. Using the HTBI primer set, a first-round RT-PCR was run on the TCR CDR3. TCRdb re-called the multiplex PCR reads through MiXCR, storing one row per CDR3 protein. The sample contains nearly 600,000 distinct CDR3 sequences, approximately 13% of which appear only once. Clinical symptoms, serum thyroxine, TRAb, thyroid ultrasound and orbital computed tomography informed diagnoses. Germline values: CDR1 MNHEY, CDR2 SVGEGT. The CDR3 extends over 15 amino acids. The V end was cut by 7 bases, the J end by 1 base, with 16 bases between. This clonotype occurred many times. Antigen unknown.

The sequencing input was blood. The rearrangement joins TRBV6-2 or TRBV6-3 to TRBJ1-2; tentative D call: TRBD1 (5 bases). The sequence came from a woman aged 25 to 45 with Graves' hyperthyroidism that later progressed to Graves' ophthalmopathy. The CDR3 sequence is CASKTWGNLNYGYTF. The DNA of the CDR3 is TGTGCCAGCAAAACTTGGGGGAACCTTAACTATGGCTACACCTTC.